This record looks at one T cell receptor beta chain sequence and its context. Measured with immunoSEQ multiplex PCR; TCRdb has only the in-frame clones, and not every one. The top ten clones hold 10% to 15% of a sample with 200,000 to 250,000 clones, 70% to 90% of them seen once. The source of the sample is a study of blood T cell repertoires in COVID-19. This CDR3 is 16 amino acids long. The germline V gene has CDR1 LGHNA and CDR2 YNFKEQ. J lost 4 bases, V lost 0 bases, and 7 bases had no gene match. This chain joins TRBV4-2 and TRBJ1-2; TRBD1 matches 8 bases. This TCR was sampled from a woman younger than 35 who had recovered from COVID-19. Sequenced material: peripheral blood. The CDR3, as DNA: TGTGCCAGCAGCCAAGAGTCAGGGGGCGCATCCTATGGCTACACCTTC. Translating it yields CASSQESGGASYGYTF.